The clone carrying this T cell receptor (beta chain) was seen only a few times. The entry originates in a study of T-cell reconstitution after alpha-beta-depleted transplantation in children. V lost 4 bases and J 0 bases, leaving 10 bases between the germline ends. The CDR3 extends over 15 amino acids. Germline V CDR1 and CDR2: MNHNS, SASEGT. The TCRbeta library incorporated unique molecular identifiers. TCRdb re-called the PCR reads with MiXCR, one entry per CDR3 protein. The table lists 190,000 or so distinct CDR3 sequences, roughly 7.5% of them singletons. Source: PBMCs from the stem cell graft donor, taken from the stem cell graft. This clonotype originated in a human donor who donated a stem cell graft to a child with Wiskott-Aldrich syndrome. This sequence joins TRBV6-1 and TRBJ1-5; D gene unclear. The CDR3 DNA follows: TGTGCCAGCAGTGTGGCCACGTATAGCAATCAGCCCCAGCATTTT. Its protein is CASSVATYSNQPQHF.